This TCR beta chain was identified during a study of T cell responses to AZD1222 COVID-19 vaccine. Study details: Second doses that came at about 4 or about 12 weeks were put together. Study-wide results and caveats: Clonal diversity was possibly underestimated; the donors were predominantly white British and more often female. Without day 14 samples, only post-peak T cell repertoires were studied.

The data were produced by immunoSEQ multiplex PCR, yet TCRdb's version contains in-frame clones alone and is incomplete. The sample lists under 80,000 clones, roughly 84% seen once, with approximately 21% in the top ten. The CDR3 covers 15 residues. Trimming pared 2 bases from V and 0 bases from J, leaving 10 bases between. Germline CDR1 is MDHEN and CDR2 is SYDVKM. This clone was seen more than once but under ten times. The antigen remains unidentified. This TCR came from an adult in good health. The sequencing used peripheral blood, collected on day 0 of AZD1222 vaccination. The rearrangement joins TRBV28 to TRBJ1-2; D gene unclear. This chain's CDR3 is CASSLEGRANYGYTF. The CDR3 region has the DNA TGTGCCAGCAGTTTAGAGGGCCGGGCTAACTATGGCTACACCTTC.